These 14 T cell receptor beta chains originate from one sample sequenced in a study of blood T cells in healthy people across ages. Through a sample-barcoded 5' primer and a J-beta primer mix, a second PCR was run for roughly 7 to 12 cycles. MiXCR was run by TCRdb on the 5' RACE reads, yielding one entry per CDR3 protein. This table has fewer than 900,000 distinct CDR3 sequences, around 40% appearing once. Sequenced: blood. The origin of the receptors is a woman aged 55-70 years in good health.

The sample holds many counts of this clonotype. The V call is TRBV20-1, the J call TRBJ2-3, with 9 bases that match TRBD2. The CDR3 extends over 15 amino acids. V dropped 7 bases and J dropped 4; count of bases not matched to a gene: 12. Germline lookup yields CDR1 DFQATT and CDR2 SNEGSKA (reference sequence). The CDR3 here is CSGWAGLASADTQYF. DNA of the CDR3: TGCAGTGGATGGGCGGGACTAGCATCCGCAGATACGCAGTATTTT.

The rearrangement joins TRBV7-8 to TRBJ2-7; D is perhaps TRBD2 (7 bases). This CDR3 has 16 residues. Germline values: CDR1 SGHVS, CDR2 FQNEAQ. Trimming shortened V by 3 bases and J by 1 base, and 16 bases separated the two germline ends. CDR3 bases: TGTGCCAGCAGCTTGGTGGCGGGGGCGAGGTCCTACGAGCAGTACTTC. Translating it yields CASSLVAGARSYEQYF.

The rearrangement uses TRBV7-9 and TRBJ1-2; TRBD1 agrees at 7 bases. J lost 2 bases, V lost 4 bases, and 7 bases had no gene match. The CDR3 length is 15 residues. Germline V gene lookup returns CDR1 SEHNR and CDR2 FQNEAQ (reference sequence). CDR3 loop: CASSSNRGDNYGYTF. The CDR3 coding sequence is TGTGCCAGCAGCTCGAACAGGGGAGACAACTATGGCTACACCTTC.

The rearrangement links TRBV12-3 or TRBV12-4 to TRBJ2-4; D is ambiguous. Trimming cost V 6 bases and J 13 bases, with 22 bases left between them. The CDR3 has 14 amino acids. As DNA, the CDR3 is TGTGCCAGCAGCACCAGGAACTTGATCTACGTGCAGTACTTC. It yields the protein CASSTRNLIYVQYF.

On this clonotype: Since a much larger clone is just one base distant, this may be a read error. The chain couples TRBV20-1 to TRBJ2-1; D might be TRBD2 (6 bases). The CDR3 has 15 residues. Germline CDR1 reads DFQATT; CDR2 reads SNEGSKA (reference sequence). CDR3 in DNA: TGCGGTGCTACGGGGACTCCCCCATGGGACAATGAGCAGTTCTTC. Amino acid sequence: CGATGTPPWDNEQFF.

About this clonotype itself: This sequence may be a read error, since a much larger clone differs from it by one base. This sequence joins TRBV27 and TRBJ2-6, with D perhaps matching TRBD1 (6 bases). CDR3 length: 18 residues. The germline V gene has CDR1 MNHEY and CDR2 SMNVEV (reference sequence). CDR3 nucleotides: TGTGCCAGCAGTCCCCCAGGGTATGAACTGGTGGGGGCCAACGTCCTGATTTTC. It specifies CASSPPGYELVGANVLIF. Together with reference TRBV27 and TRBJ2-6, the CDR3 gives the full variable domain: EAQVTQNPRYLITVTGKKLTVTCSQNMNHEYMSWYRQDPGLGLRQIYYSMNVEVTDKGDVPEGYKVSRKEKRNFPLILESPSPNQTSLYFCASSPPGYELVGANVLIFGAGSRLTVL.

The table lists this clonotype with a few counts. The V call is TRBV2, the J call TRBJ2-4, with D possibly matching TRBD2 (6 bases). Trimming stripped 1 base from V and 0 bases from J, with 13 bases between. Germline V gene data show CDR1 as SNHLY and CDR2 as FYNNEI. The CDR3 is made up of 17 amino acids. The CDR3 spells CASSEDGGGIAKNIQYF. CDR3 nucleotide sequence: TGTGCCAGCAGTGAAGATGGGGGAGGCATAGCCAAAAACATTCAGTACTTC.

This clonotype came up many times. This chain joins TRBV29-1 and TRBJ2-3, with unresolved D. Germline V CDR1 and CDR2: SQVTM, ANQGSEA. The CDR3 is made up of 12 amino acids. Trimming cost V 7 bases and J 4 bases, with 12 bases left between them. CDR3 nucleotides: TGCAGCGGGGATCTGGTTCCAGATACGCAGTATTTT. This sequence encodes CSGDLVPDTQYF.

The chain has TRBV28 and TRBJ1-2; a weak D match, TRBD1 (5 bases). In germline, CDR1 is MDHEN, CDR2 SYDVKM. Trimming took 4 bases from V and 6 from J, leaving 12 bases between them. The CDR3 loop spans 13 amino acids. CDR3 nucleotide sequence: TGTGCCAGCAGTTCCAGACAGTCGGATGGCTACACCTTC. Translated, it gives CASSSRQSDGYTF.

This clonotype was counted only a few times. The chain employs TRBV5-1 and TRBJ2-7; D is unresolved. Trimming left V 1 base short and J 0 bases short, with 8 bases between. CDR1 is SGHRS, CDR2 YFSETQ, per germline. This CDR3 has 14 residues. CDR3 bases: TGCGCCAGCAGCTTGTTTCAGAGCTCCTACGAGCAGTACTTC. Translation: CASSLFQSSYEQYF.

This clonotype was counted between two and nine times. The chain combines TRBV7-3 with TRBJ2-5; D unclear. The V gene lost 2 bases and the J gene lost 5 bases, with 9 bases spanning the gap. The CDR3 has 13 amino acids. Germline assignment: CDR1 SGHTA and CDR2 FQGTGA. The CDR3 reads CASSLGSYETQYF. CDR3 DNA: TGTGCCAGCAGCTTAGGGTCCTATGAGACCCAGTACTTC.

This chain's CDR3 is CASRGGSASGKHEQFF. The CDR3 coding sequence is TGTGCCAGCAGGGGGGGATCGGCTAGCGGGAAACATGAGCAGTTCTTC. The V call is TRBV28, the J call TRBJ2-1; 9 nucleotides align to TRBD2. V lost 6 bases, J lost 8 bases, and 14 bases stayed unmatched. Per the germline V gene, CDR1 is MDHEN and CDR2 is SYDVKM. The CDR3 totals 16 residues.

Remarks on this clonotype: Mismatch with germline at one junction end may stem from a read error. This sequence joins TRBV12-3 or TRBV12-4 and TRBJ2-3; 8 positions agree with TRBD1. The CDR3 runs to 15 residues. The CDR3 sequence is CASSLTGERTDTEYF. In nucleotides, the CDR3 is TGTGCCAGCAGCCTGACAGGGGAGCGCACAGATACGGAGTATTTT.

The chain combines TRBV7-3 with TRBJ1-1, with TRBD1 matching over 7 bases. The trim removed 1 base at V and 1 base at J, leaving 6 bases unmatched. This CDR3 spans 16 amino acids. CDR1 is SGHTA, CDR2 FQGTGA, per germline. The DNA for the CDR3 is TGTGCCAGCAGCTTAATGGCAGGGGGATCGAACACTGAAGCTTTCTTT. Protein: CASSLMAGGSNTEAFF.